These 20 T cell receptor beta chains originate from one sample sequenced in a study of blood T cell repertoires in COVID-19. This table comes from immunoSEQ multiplex PCR, and its TCRdb copy is limited to in-frame clones, with some not included. The data show roughly 130,000 clones, around 79% seen once. The material sequenced was peripheral blood. These receptor sequences come from a woman in her sixties or seventies with COVID-19, enrolled during active disease.

This chain joins TRBV19 and TRBJ1-1; maybe TRBD1 (6 bases). The CDR3 contains 15 residues. V lost 5 bases, J lost 2 bases, and 15 bases lay in between. Germline CDR1 is LNHDA and CDR2 is SQIVND (reference sequence). The CDR3 here is CASSGARRGNTEAFF. In DNA form, the CDR3 reads TGTGCCAGTAGTGGGGCACGCAGGGGTAACACTGAAGCTTTCTTT.

The rearrangement uses TRBV3-1 (or the pseudogene TRBV3-2) and TRBJ2-4, with 7 bases fitting TRBD2. V trimming: 4 bases; J trimming: 11 bases; junction bases outside the gene matches: 11. The length of the CDR3 is 14 residues. Germline V gene data show CDR1 as LGHDT and CDR2 as YNNKEL (reference sequence). As DNA, the CDR3 is TGTGCCAGCAGCCCAAGTAGCGGGCCGGGATTTCAGTACTTC. Residues: CASSPSSGPGFQYF.

The chain carries TRBV2 and TRBJ2-7, with 11 bases matching TRBD1. The CDR3 contains 14 residues. Germline V lookup: CDR1 SNHLY, CDR2 FYNNEI. With V trimmed by 6 bases and J by 3 bases, 4 bases remained unmatched. CDR3 nucleotide sequence: TGTGCCAGCAGATCCGGGACAGGGGGCTACGAGCAGTACTTC. This translates into CASRSGTGGYEQYF.

The J gene is TRBJ1-1, the V gene TRBV30; TRBD1 matches 8 bases. There are 14 residues in the CDR3. The germline CDR1 and CDR2 sequences are GTSNPN and SVGIG (reference sequence). V lost 4 bases to trimming and J lost 3 bases; unmatched junction nucleotides: 7. This CDR3 is CAWKTGGLYTEAFF. The CDR3 DNA sequence: TGTGCCTGGAAAACAGGGGGGTTGTACACTGAAGCTTTCTTT.

The chain is built from TRBV19 and TRBJ1-5, with D possibly matching TRBD1 (6 bases). Trimming cost V 2 bases and J 5 bases, with 13 bases left between them. In germline, CDR1 is LNHDA, CDR2 SQIVND (reference sequence). The CDR3 totals 15 residues. In DNA, the CDR3 is TGTGCCAGTAGTATATCCGGGACAACTGATCAGCCCCAGCATTTT. Translation: CASSISGTTDQPQHF.

The rearrangement links TRBV19 to TRBJ2-3; TRBD1 is a possible D gene (5 bases). V lost 5 bases, J lost 4 bases, and 19 bases lay in between. The CDR3 sequence is 16 residues long. Germline V CDR1 and CDR2: LNHDA, SQIVND (reference sequence). CDR3 in amino acids: CASSEWTAKQADTQYF. The CDR3 nucleotides are TGTGCCAGTAGTGAATGGACCGCCAAACAGGCAGATACGCAGTATTTT.

The chain is built from TRBV30 and TRBJ1-2; tentatively, D is TRBD1 (5 bases). Germline lookup yields CDR1 GTSNPN and CDR2 SVGIG (reference sequence). The CDR3 covers 12 residues. Trimming removed 2 bases at V and 4 bases at J, with 8 bases between. CDR3 bases: TGTGCCTGGAGTATAGGGGTCTATGGCTACACCTTC. Translation: CAWSIGVYGYTF.

V usage is TRBV1 and J usage is TRBJ1-2; the table's TRBD1 call for D was not verified on the DNA. TRBV1 constitutes a pseudogene. The CDR3 length is 14 residues. CDR3 nucleotide sequence: TGCACCAGCAGCCCCCGCAGGGATGGCGCTGGCTACACCTTC. It encodes CTSSPRRDGAGYTF.

A single count supports this clone. The genes are TRBV30 and TRBJ2-7; perhaps TRBD1 as D (5 bases). Germline V gives CDR1 GTSNPN, CDR2 SVGIG (reference sequence). V lost 6 bases to trimming and J lost 3 bases, with 18 bases between them. The CDR3 length is 14 residues. The DNA for the CDR3 is TGTGCCTGTCGAAAAAGGACATTGAACTACGAGCAGTACTTC. Its translation is CACRKRTLNYEQYF.

The chain recombines TRBV9 with TRBJ2-1; TRBD2 matches at 7 bases. In germline, CDR1 is SGDLS, CDR2 YYNGEE. This CDR3 is built from 15 residues. The V segment lost 0 bases and the J segment 3 bases; nucleotides outside the gene matches: 3. The CDR3 coding sequence is TGTGCCAGCAGCGTAGATGGACTAGACTACAATGAGCAGTTCTTC. It yields the protein CASSVDGLDYNEQFF.

The chain joins TRBV30 to TRBJ2-5; TRBD2 aligns across 13 bases. The trim removed 1 base at V and 5 bases at J, leaving 4 bases unmatched. This CDR3 is built from 15 residues. Germline CDR1 reads GTSNPN; CDR2 reads SVGIG (reference sequence). CDR3 protein: CAWSGGTSGAETQYF. The CDR3 DNA sequence: TGTGCCTGGAGTGGAGGGACTAGCGGGGCGGAGACCCAGTACTTC. Variable domain in full (rest from reference TRBV30 and TRBJ2-5): SQTIHQWPATLVQPVGSPLSLECTVEGTSNPNLYWYRQAAGRGLQLLFYSVGIGQISSEVPQNLSASRPQDRQFILSSKKLLLSDSGFYLCAWSGGTSGAETQYFGPGTRLLVL.

V and J are TRBV19 and TRBJ1-5; D remains ambiguous. The ends were cut back, 5 bases at V and 4 bases at J, with 12 bases in the middle. Germline V lookup: CDR1 LNHDA, CDR2 SQIVND (reference sequence). The CDR3 covers 14 residues. CDR3 amino acids: CASSWASLNQPQHF. Here the CDR3 DNA reads TGTGCCAGTAGTTGGGCGTCTCTTAATCAGCCCCAGCATTTT.

This chain links TRBV27 with TRBJ1-5; D might be TRBD1 (6 bases). V lost 5 bases and J 0 bases, leaving 17 bases between the germline ends. CDR3 size: 17 residues. The germline V gene encodes CDR1 MNHEY and CDR2 SMNVEV (reference sequence). CDR3 region: CASSEFRGSRSNQPQHF. The CDR3 nucleotides are TGTGCCAGCAGTGAATTCAGGGGATCTCGTAGCAATCAGCCCCAGCATTTT.

The chain recombines TRBV5-1 with TRBJ1-2; 8 bases fit TRBD1. In germline, CDR1 is SGHRS, CDR2 YFSETQ. The CDR3 covers 15 residues. V lost 0 bases and J lost 5; bases outside the gene matches: 6. The CDR3 DNA reads as TGCGCCAGCAGCTTGGGTCAGGGGGCTTCGTATGGCTACACCTTC. It translates to CASSLGQGASYGYTF.

V and J are TRBV28 and TRBJ1-6, with TRBD1 identical over 7 bases. Trimming at V came to 6 bases and at J to 9 bases, leaving 8 bases not matched to a gene. The CDR3 sequence is 14 residues long. The germline CDR1 and CDR2 sequences are MDHEN and SYDVKM. The CDR3 protein is CASSLRDSFSPLHF. The CDR3 nucleotides are TGTGCCAGCAGCCTTCGGGACAGCTTTTCACCCCTCCACTTT.

V and J are TRBV10-3 and TRBJ1-1, with D unclear. The CDR3 sequence is 12 residues long. Between the trimmed V and J ends, which lost 5 bases and 7 bases, there was a span of 11 bases. Germline V CDR1 and CDR2: ENHRY, SYGVKD. This CDR3 is CAISQNRDEAFF. The CDR3 nucleotides are TGTGCCATCAGTCAAAATAGAGATGAAGCTTTCTTT.

The gene calls are TRBV5-8 and TRBJ1-6, with D unresolved. There are 15 residues in the CDR3. Germline CDR1 SGHTS, CDR2 YDEGEE. V lost 2 bases, J lost 7 bases, and 13 bases lay in between. CDR3 bases: TGTGCCAGCAGCTTTGCGTGGACGGGAAATTCACCCCTCCACTTT. Translated, it gives CASSFAWTGNSPLHF. The entire variable domain, with the rest obtained from reference TRBV5-8 and TRBJ1-6, is as follows: EAGVTQSPTHLIKTRGQQATLRCSPISGHTSVYWYQQALGLGLQFLLWYDEGEERNRGNFPPRFSGRQFPNYSSELNVNALELEDSALYLCASSFAWTGNSPLHFGNGTRLTVT.

The chain recombines TRBV7-2 with TRBJ1-5, with 12 bases aligning to TRBD1. V shed 5 bases, J shed 6 bases, and the junction held 8 bases outside the gene matches. Germline CDR1 reads SGHTA; CDR2 reads FQGNSA. This CDR3 comprises 16 residues. The CDR3 region has the DNA TGTGCCAGCAGCAAAGGGGGACAGGGGGCGGGTCAGCCCCAGCATTTT. Translation gives CASSKGGQGAGQPQHF.

This clone was counted only a few times. The J gene is TRBJ1-6, the V gene TRBV28; D gene unclear. The CDR3 has 16 residues. Trimming left V 6 bases short and J 7 bases short, with 19 bases between. Germline lookup yields CDR1 MDHEN and CDR2 SYDVKM. CDR3 in DNA: TGTGCCAGCAGACGTATCTTCGCGGGCGGAAATTCACCCCTCCACTTT. The encoded protein is CASRRIFAGGNSPLHF.

The CDR3: CASSLGTGLGGETQYF. For the CDR3, the DNA is TGTGCCAGCAGCTTAGGGACAGGGTTAGGGGGAGAGACCCAGTACTTC. The genes are TRBV11-3 and TRBJ2-5; 8 nucleotides match TRBD1. The CDR3 spans 16 residues. CDR1 is SGHNT, CDR2 YENEEA, per germline. The J segment lost 4 bases and the V segment lost 1 base, leaving 8 bases of the junction unmatched.